Listed here is a single T cell receptor (beta chain). Its specificity is unknown. With 60 Vbeta and 13 Jbeta primers, the PCR was carried out. Profiling relied on immunoSEQ multiplex PCR, and the TCRdb table lists in-frame clones only, not all of them. The table has about 150,000 clones, 65% to 80% seen once. These data come from a study of cytomegalovirus exposure and HLA in healthy donors. Study summary: An earlier analysis identified approximately 110 million unique TCR beta sequences in approximately 190 million T cells. Overall study findings and caveats: Later analysis showed most CMV-associated TCR beta chains appearing HLA-restricted. Testing in vitro showed a few CMV-associated chains specific for CMV antigens. Later analysis associated a missense DCLRE1C variant with TCR beta V- and J-gene trimming.

Germline-derived CDR1 and CDR2 are GTSNPN and SVGIG (reference sequence). Trimming took 4 bases from V and 0 from J; bases not matched to a gene: 6. CDR3 length: 15 amino acids. This sequence was found in a woman aged 45-59 years in good health and CMV-seropositive. V is TRBV30 and J is TRBJ2-3, with TRBD2 matching 8 bases. Input material: PBMCs. The CDR3 DNA reads TGTGCCTGGAACGTCGCTAGCGGGAGCACAGATACGCAGTATTTT. Protein sequence: CAWNVASGSTDTQYF. The full variable domain, completed using reference TRBV30 and TRBJ2-3, is SQTIHQWPATLVQPVGSPLSLECTVEGTSNPNLYWYRQAAGRGLQLLFYSVGIGQISSEVPQNLSASRPQDRQFILSSKKLLLSDSGFYLCAWNVASGSTDTQYFGPGTRLTVL.